These 9 T cell receptor beta chains were sequenced from one sample in a study of T cells after yellow fever vaccination. Each CDR3 protein is one row after TCRdb ran MiXCR on the 5' RACE reads. The sample consists of around 350,000 distinct CDR3 sequences, approximately 5.7% of them appearing once. The sequenced sample was PBMCs, obtained 5 days after the yellow fever booster vaccination. The receptors stem from a man aged 25 to 40 who received the YFV17D yellow fever vaccine.

This rearrangement joins TRBV10-1 to TRBJ2-5; possibly TRBD1 for D (5 bases). The CDR3 is made up of 13 amino acids. Germline CDR1 reads WNHNN; CDR2 reads SYGVQD (reference sequence). Trimming pared 4 bases from V and 1 base from J, leaving 7 bases between. CDR3 coding DNA: TGCGCCAGCAGTGGGGGCGTCCAAGAGACCCAGTACTTC. Translating it yields CASSGGVQETQYF.

This clonotype was recorded at least ten times. CDR3 residues: CASSNCRDRGSYEQYF. DNA for the CDR3: TGTGCCAGCAGCAATTGCCGGGACAGGGGTTCCTACGAGCAGTACTTC. The chain has TRBV21-1 and TRBJ2-7; the table gives TRBD1 as D, unverified against the DNA. TRBV21-1 is termed a pseudogene. The CDR3 loop spans 16 amino acids.

V gene TRBV6-2 or TRBV6-3 combines with J gene TRBJ2-6; D possibly corresponds to TRBD2 (6 bases). Trimming shortened V by 0 bases and J by 0 bases, and 18 bases separated the two germline ends. This CDR3 is 20 amino acids long. Germline V gene lookup returns CDR1 MNHEY and CDR2 SVGEGT. CDR3: CASSYSMGRTEVSGANVLTF. The CDR3 bases are TGTGCCAGCAGTTACTCGATGGGGAGGACCGAAGTCTCTGGGGCCAACGTCCTGACTTTC.

The chain employs TRBV6-5 and TRBJ1-2; D unclear. There are 15 residues in the CDR3. Trimming took off 2 bases at V and 1 base at J, with 11 bases between the two ends. Germline V gives CDR1 MNHEY, CDR2 SVGAGI. The CDR3, as DNA: TGTGCCAGCAGTTACGGGCAGAGACTTAACTATGGCTACACCTTC. It codes for CASSYGQRLNYGYTF.

This clonotype has a count of ten or more. This chain connects TRBV14 to TRBJ2-3; TRBD2 aligns across 8 bases. The CDR3 consists of 14 residues. Germline lookup yields CDR1 SGHDN and CDR2 FVKESK. The J segment lost 4 bases and the V segment lost 5 bases, leaving 5 bases of the junction unmatched. Here the CDR3 reads CASSVGLAADTQYF. The CDR3 DNA follows: TGTGCCAGCAGCGTCGGACTAGCAGCAGATACGCAGTATTTT. The full variable domain, in which reference TRBV14 and TRBJ2-3 provide the parts outside the CDR3, is EAGVTQFPSHSVIEKGQTVTLRCDPISGHDNLYWYRRVMGKEIKFLLHFVKESKQDESGMPNNRFLAERTGGTYSTLKVQPAELEDSGVYFCASSVGLAADTQYFGPGTRLTVL.

This clonotype was counted a few times. This chain connects TRBV29-1 to TRBJ2-5; D not certain. Looked up from germline, CDR1 is SQVTM and CDR2 is ANQGSEA. V lost 1 base and J 3 bases, leaving 9 bases between the germline ends. CDR3 length: 13 amino acids. CDR3 bases: TGCAGCGTTGAAGCGGCGAAGAAAGAGACCCAGTACTTC. As protein: CSVEAAKKETQYF.

This clonotype showed up many times. The chain links TRBV20-1 to TRBJ1-6; D not certain. CDR3 length equals 13 residues. From germline, CDR1 is DFQATT and CDR2 SNEGSKA (reference sequence). V lost 0 bases and J lost 10, with 10 bases in between. The CDR3 sequence is CSARDGGKSPLHF. The CDR3 DNA reads TGCAGTGCTAGAGACGGCGGGAAATCACCCCTCCACTTT.

This clonotype was counted a few times. The J gene is TRBJ2-6, the V gene TRBV4-3; 10 nucleotides line up with TRBD1. This CDR3 spans 19 amino acids. CDR1 is LGHNA and CDR2 is YSLEER in the germline V gene. The V segment lost 2 bases and the J segment 3 bases; nucleotides outside the gene matches: 10. The CDR3 coding sequence is TGCGCCAGCAGCCAAAGCCCGGGACAGGGGATCGGTGGGGCCAACGTCCTGACTTTC. As protein: CASSQSPGQGIGGANVLTF.

The sample holds a few counts of this clonotype. CDR3 sequence: CASSVLRQASSTDTQYF. DNA of the CDR3: TGTGCCAGCAGTGTACTAAGACAGGCCTCTAGCACAGATACGCAGTATTTT. The chain joins TRBV2 to TRBJ2-3; possible D gene TRBD1, 6 bases. The CDR3 is made up of 17 amino acids. Trimming removed 4 bases from V and 0 bases from J, with 17 bases in between. Germline CDR1 is SNHLY and CDR2 is FYNNEI.